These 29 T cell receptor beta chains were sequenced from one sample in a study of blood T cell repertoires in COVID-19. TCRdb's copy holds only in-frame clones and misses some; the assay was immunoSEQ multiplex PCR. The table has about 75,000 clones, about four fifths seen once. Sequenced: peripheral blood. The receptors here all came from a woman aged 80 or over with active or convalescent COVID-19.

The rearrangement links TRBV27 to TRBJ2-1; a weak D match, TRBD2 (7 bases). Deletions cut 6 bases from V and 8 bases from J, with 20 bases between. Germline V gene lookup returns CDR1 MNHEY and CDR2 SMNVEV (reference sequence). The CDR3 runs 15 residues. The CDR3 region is CASRNRGASVDEQFF. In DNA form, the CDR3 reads TGTGCCAGCAGGAACCGGGGGGCGTCGGTCGATGAGCAGTTCTTC.

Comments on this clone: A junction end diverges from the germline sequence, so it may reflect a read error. CDR3 sequence: CARSLGAGGPETQYF. The CDR3 coding sequence is TGTGCCCGCAGCTTGGGGGCGGGGGGGCCGGAGACCCAGTACTTC. The chain combines TRBV5-6 with TRBJ2-5; the match to TRBD2 covers 9 bases. This CDR3 region has 15 residues. Germline V gene data show CDR1 as SGHDT and CDR2 as YYEEEE. Full variable domain (rest looked up from reference TRBV5-6 and TRBJ2-5): DAGVTQSPTHLIKTRGQQVTLRCSPKSGHDTVSWYQQALGQGPQFIFQYYEEEERQRGNFPDRFSGHQFPNYSSELNVNALLLGDSALYLCARSLGAGGPETQYFGPGTRLLVL.

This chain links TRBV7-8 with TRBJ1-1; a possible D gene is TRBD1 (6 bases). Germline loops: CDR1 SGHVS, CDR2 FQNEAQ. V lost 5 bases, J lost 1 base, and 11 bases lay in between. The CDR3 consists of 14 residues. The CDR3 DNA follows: TGTGCCAGCAGCCGGGGGCGGGGGAACACTGAAGCTTTCTTT. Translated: CASSRGRGNTEAFF.

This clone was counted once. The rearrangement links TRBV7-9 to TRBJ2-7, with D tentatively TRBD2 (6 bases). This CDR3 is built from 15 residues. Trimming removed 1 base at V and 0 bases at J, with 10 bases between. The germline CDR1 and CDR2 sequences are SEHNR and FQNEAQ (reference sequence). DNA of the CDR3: TGTGCCAGCAGCTTAGTAGGGACTCGCTCCTACGAGCAGTACTTC. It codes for CASSLVGTRSYEQYF.

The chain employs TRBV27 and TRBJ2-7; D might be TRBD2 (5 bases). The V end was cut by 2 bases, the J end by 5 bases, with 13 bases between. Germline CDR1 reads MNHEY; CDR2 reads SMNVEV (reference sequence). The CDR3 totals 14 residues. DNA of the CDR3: TGTGCCAGCAGTTTAGAGGGAAGTGGCCACGAGCAGTACTTC. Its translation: CASSLEGSGHEQYF.

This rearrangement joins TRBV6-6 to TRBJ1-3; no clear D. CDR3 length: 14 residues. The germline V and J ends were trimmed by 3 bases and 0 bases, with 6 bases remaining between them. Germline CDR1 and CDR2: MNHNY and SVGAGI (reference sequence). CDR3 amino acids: CASSYGGSGNTIYF. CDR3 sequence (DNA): TGTGCCAGCAGTTATGGAGGCTCTGGAAACACCATATATTTT.

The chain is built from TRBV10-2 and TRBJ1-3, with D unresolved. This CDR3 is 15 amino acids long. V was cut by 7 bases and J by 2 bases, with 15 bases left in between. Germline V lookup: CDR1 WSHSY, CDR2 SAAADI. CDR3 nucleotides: TGCGCCAGCACGTCTCCCTCCGGTACTGGAAACACCATATATTTT. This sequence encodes CASTSPSGTGNTIYF.

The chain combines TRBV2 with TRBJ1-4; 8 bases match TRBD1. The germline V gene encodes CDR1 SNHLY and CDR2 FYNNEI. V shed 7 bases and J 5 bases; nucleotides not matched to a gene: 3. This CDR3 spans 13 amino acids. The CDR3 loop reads CASIGQGNEKLFF. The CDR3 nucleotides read TGTGCCAGCATTGGACAGGGAAATGAAAAACTGTTTTTT. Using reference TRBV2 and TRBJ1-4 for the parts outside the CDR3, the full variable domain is EPEVTQTPSHQVTQMGQEVILRCVPISNHLYFYWYRQILGQKVEFLVSFYNNEISEKSEIFDDQFSVERPDGSNFTLKIRSTKLEDSAMYFCASIGQGNEKLFFGSGTQLSVL.

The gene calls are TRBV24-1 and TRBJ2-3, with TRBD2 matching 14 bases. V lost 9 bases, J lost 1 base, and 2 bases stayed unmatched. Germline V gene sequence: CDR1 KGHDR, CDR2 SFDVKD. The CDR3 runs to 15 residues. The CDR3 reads CATGTSGSGTDTQYF. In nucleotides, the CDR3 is TGTGCCACCGGGACTAGCGGGAGCGGCACAGATACGCAGTATTTT.

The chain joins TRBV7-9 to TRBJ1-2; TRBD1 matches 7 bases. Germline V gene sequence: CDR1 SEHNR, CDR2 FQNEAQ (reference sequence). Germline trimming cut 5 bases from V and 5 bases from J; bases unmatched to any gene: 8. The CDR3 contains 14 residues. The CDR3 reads CASSGTAWGYGYTF. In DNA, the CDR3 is TGTGCCAGCAGCGGGACAGCCTGGGGGTATGGCTACACCTTC.

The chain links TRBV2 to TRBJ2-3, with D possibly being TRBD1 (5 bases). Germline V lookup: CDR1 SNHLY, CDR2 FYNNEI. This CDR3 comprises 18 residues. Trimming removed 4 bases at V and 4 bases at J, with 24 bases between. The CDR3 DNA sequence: TGTGCCAGCAGTGGTGGCAGGGAATCTTTCTTGGGTGCAGATACGCAGTATTTT. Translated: CASSGGRESFLGADTQYF.

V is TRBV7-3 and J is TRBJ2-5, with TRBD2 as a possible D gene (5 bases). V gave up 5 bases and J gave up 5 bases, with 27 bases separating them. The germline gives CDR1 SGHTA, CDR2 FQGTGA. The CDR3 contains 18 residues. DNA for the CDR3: TGTGCCAGCAGCCCCGACCCGGGATTTCCTGCTGGCCCGGAGACCCAGTACTTC. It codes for CASSPDPGFPAGPETQYF.

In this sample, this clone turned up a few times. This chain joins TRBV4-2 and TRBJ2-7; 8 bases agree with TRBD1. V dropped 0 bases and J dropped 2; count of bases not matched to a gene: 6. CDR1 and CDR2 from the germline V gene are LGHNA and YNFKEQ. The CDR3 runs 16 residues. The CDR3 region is CASSQDRTGPTYEQYF. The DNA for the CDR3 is TGTGCCAGCAGCCAAGATAGGACAGGGCCCACCTACGAGCAGTACTTC.

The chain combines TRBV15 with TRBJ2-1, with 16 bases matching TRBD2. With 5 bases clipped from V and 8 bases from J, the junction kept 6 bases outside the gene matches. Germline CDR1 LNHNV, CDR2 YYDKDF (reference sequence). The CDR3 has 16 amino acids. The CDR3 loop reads CATSGGTSGGADEQFF. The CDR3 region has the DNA TGTGCCACCAGCGGAGGGACTAGCGGGGGGGCGGATGAGCAGTTCTTC.

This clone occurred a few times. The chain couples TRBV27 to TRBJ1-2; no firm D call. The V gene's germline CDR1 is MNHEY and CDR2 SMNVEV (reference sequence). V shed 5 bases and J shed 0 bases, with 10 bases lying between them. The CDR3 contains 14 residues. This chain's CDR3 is CASSDRRANYGYTF. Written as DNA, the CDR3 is TGTGCCAGCAGTGATCGGAGAGCTAACTATGGCTACACCTTC.

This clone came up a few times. CDR3 nucleotide sequence: TGCAGCGTTGGTCGGCAGATGAGCGATGAGCAGTTCTTC. Translated, it gives CSVGRQMSDEQFF. The chain joins TRBV29-1 to TRBJ2-1; D gene ambiguous. Trimming removed 4 bases at V and 8 bases at J, with 15 bases between. CDR1 and CDR2 (germline): SQVTM, ANQGSEA. The CDR3 is 13 residues long.

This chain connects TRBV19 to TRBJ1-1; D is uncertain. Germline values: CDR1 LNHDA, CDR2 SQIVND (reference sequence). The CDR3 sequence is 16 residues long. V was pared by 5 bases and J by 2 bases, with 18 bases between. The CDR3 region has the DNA TGTGCCAGTAGTGCCCCGGCCCGCCGGGTTAACACTGAAGCTTTCTTT. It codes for CASSAPARRVNTEAFF.

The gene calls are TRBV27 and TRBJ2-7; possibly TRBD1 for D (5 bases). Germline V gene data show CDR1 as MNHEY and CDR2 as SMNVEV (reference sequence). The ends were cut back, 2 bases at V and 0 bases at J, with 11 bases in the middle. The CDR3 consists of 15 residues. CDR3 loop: CASSLKKDNSYEQYF. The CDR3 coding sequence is TGTGCCAGCAGTTTAAAAAAGGACAACTCCTACGAGCAGTACTTC.

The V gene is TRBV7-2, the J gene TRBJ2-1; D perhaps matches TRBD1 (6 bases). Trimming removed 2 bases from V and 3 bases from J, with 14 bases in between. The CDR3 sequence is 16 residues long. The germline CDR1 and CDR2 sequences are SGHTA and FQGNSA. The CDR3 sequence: CASSLTTGILYNEQFF. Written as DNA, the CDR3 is TGTGCCAGCAGCTTAACAACAGGGATCCTCTACAATGAGCAGTTCTTC.

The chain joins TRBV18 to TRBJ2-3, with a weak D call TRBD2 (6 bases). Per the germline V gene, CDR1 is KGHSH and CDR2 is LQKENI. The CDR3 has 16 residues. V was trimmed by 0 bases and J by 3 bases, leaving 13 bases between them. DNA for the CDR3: TGTGCCAGCTCACCACCTAGGGGACTTCGGACAGATACGCAGTATTTT. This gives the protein CASSPPRGLRTDTQYF.

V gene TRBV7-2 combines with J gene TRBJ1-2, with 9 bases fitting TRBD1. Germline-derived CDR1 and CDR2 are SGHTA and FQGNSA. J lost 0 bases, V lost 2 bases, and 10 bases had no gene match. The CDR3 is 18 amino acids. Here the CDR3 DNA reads TGTGCCAGCAGCTTAACGGGACAGGGAGCGGGAACTAACTATGGCTACACCTTC. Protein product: CASSLTGQGAGTNYGYTF.

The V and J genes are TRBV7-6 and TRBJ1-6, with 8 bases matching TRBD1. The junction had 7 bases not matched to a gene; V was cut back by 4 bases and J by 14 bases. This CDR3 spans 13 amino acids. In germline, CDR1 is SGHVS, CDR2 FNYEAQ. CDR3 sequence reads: CASSSRTGWTLHF. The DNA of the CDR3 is TGTGCCAGCAGCTCCCGGACAGGGTGGACCCTCCACTTT.

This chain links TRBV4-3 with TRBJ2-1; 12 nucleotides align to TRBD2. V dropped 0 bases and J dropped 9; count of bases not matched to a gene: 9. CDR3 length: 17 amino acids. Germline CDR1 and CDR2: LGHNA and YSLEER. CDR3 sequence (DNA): TGCGCCAGCAGCCAAGATCTAGCGGGGGGGAAGTATGGTGAGCAGTTCTTC. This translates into CASSQDLAGGKYGEQFF.

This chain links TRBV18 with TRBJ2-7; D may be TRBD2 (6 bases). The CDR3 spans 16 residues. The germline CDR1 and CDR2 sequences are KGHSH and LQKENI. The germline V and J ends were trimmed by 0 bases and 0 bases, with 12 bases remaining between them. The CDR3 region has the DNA TGTGCCAGCTCACCACCTCCCCTAGCGCACTCCTACGAGCAGTACTTC. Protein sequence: CASSPPPLAHSYEQYF.

The DNA for the CDR3 is TGTGCCAGTAGTATGATCCCTCGACCTAGCGGGGGGTTCAATGAGCAGTTCTTC. This gives the protein CASSMIPRPSGGFNEQFF. The V call is TRBV19, the J call TRBJ2-1; the match to TRBD2 covers 11 bases. V lost 3 bases and J lost 6; bases outside the gene matches: 13. Germline V CDR1 and CDR2: LNHDA, SQIVND (reference sequence). This CDR3 has 18 amino acids.

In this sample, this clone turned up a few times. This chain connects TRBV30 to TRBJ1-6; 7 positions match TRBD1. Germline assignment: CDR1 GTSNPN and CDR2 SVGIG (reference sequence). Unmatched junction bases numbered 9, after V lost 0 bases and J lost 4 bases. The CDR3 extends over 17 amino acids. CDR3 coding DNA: TGTGCCTGGAGTGTAGGGGGACACAGGGGTTATAATTCACCCCTCCACTTT. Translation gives CAWSVGGHRGYNSPLHF.

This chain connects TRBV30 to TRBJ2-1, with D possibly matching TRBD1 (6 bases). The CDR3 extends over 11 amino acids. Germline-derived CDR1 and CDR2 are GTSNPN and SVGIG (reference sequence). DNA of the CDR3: TGTGCTGGGGGCCGCTACAATGAGCAGTTCTTC. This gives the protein CAGGRYNEQFF.

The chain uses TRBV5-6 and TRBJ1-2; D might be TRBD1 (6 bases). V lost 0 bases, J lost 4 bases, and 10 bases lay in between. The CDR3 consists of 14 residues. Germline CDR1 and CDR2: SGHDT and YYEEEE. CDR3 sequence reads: CASSLGGPGYGYTF. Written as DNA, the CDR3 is TGTGCCAGCAGCTTGGGGGGGCCGGGCTATGGCTACACCTTC.

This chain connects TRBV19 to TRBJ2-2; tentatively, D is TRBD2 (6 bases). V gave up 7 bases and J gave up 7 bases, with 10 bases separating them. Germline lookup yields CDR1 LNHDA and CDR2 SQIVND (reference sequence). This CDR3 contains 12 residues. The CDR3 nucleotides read TGTGCCAGTAAAGGAGGGGTCGGGGAGCTGTTTTTT. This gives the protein CASKGGVGELFF.